Below, 3 T cell receptor beta chains from the same sample are listed, as sequenced in a study of T-cell memory formation after mild COVID-19. TCRdb fed the 5' RACE reads into MiXCR, producing one record per CDR3 protein. The table shows about 400,000 distinct CDR3 sequences, with 23% occurring only once. The sequenced sample consisted of PBMCs or a T cell subset sorted from them (not recorded which). The receptors shown here come from an adult woman who had mild COVID-19 (a few samples of this study predate the infection). Cell type and time point are not known.

This clonotype was recorded many times. The V call is TRBV4-1, the J call TRBJ2-7; D remains ambiguous. Deletions cut 0 bases from V and 4 bases from J, with 7 bases between. The CDR3 is 13 residues long. Per the germline V gene, CDR1 is MGHRA and CDR2 is YSYEKL. CDR3 DNA sequence: TGCGCCAGCAGCCAAGATGATCGATACGAGCAGTACTTC. As protein: CASSQDDRYEQYF.

This clonotype was seen a few times. The chain uses TRBV6-5 and TRBJ2-1; D might be TRBD2 (6 bases). Trimming took 4 bases from V and 5 from J, leaving 12 bases between them. CDR3 length equals 14 residues. CDR1 is MNHEY and CDR2 is SVGAGI in the germline V gene. CDR3 bases: TGTGCCAGCAGTTTTCAGCGGGCCCACAATGAGCAGTTCTTC. Translated, it gives CASSFQRAHNEQFF.

This clonotype has a handful of counts. The CDR3 here is CATAPLASGDEQYF. CDR3 coding DNA: TGTGCCACCGCACCCCTGGCTAGCGGGGACGAGCAGTACTTC. The chain employs TRBV18 and TRBJ2-7; 9 bases line up with TRBD2. V was pared by 10 bases and J by 5 bases, with 12 bases of the junction left unmatched. Germline V CDR1 and CDR2: KGHSH, LQKENI. The CDR3 has 14 amino acids.